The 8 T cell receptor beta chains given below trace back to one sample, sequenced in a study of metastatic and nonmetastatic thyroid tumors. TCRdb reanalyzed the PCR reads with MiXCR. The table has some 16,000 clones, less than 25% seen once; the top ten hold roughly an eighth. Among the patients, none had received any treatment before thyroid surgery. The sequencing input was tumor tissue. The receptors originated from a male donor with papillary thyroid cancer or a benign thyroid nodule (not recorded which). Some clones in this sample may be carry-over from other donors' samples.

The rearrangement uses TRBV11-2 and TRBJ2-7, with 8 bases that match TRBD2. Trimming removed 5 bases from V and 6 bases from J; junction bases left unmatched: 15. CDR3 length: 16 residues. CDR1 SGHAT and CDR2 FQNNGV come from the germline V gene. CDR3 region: CASSPDYGRGETEQYF. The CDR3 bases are TGTGCCAGCAGCCCGGACTACGGGAGGGGGGAAACCGAGCAGTACTTC.

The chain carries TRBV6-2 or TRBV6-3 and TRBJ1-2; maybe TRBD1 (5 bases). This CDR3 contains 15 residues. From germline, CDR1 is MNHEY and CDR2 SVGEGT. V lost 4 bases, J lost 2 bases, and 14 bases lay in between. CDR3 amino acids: CASSWGVLKNYGYTF. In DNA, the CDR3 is TGTGCCAGCAGTTGGGGGGTGTTAAAGAACTATGGCTACACCTTC.

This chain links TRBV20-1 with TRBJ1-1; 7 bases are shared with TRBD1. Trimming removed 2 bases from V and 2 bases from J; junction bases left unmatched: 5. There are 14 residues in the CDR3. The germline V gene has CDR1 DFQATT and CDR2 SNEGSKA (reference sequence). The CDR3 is CSARLGGVNTEAFF. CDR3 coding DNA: TGCAGTGCTAGACTAGGGGGCGTAAACACTGAAGCTTTCTTT.

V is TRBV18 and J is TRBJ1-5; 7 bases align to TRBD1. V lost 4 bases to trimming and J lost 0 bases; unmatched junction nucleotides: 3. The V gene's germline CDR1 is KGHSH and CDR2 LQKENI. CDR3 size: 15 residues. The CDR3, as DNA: TGTGCCAGCTCACGGGACAGAGATAGCAATCAGCCCCAGCATTTT. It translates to CASSRDRDSNQPQHF.

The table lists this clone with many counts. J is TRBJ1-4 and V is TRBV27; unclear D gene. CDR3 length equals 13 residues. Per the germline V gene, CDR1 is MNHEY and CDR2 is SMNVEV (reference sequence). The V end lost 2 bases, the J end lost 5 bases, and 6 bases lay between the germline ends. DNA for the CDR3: TGTGCCAGCAGTTTACAGAGCAATGAAAAACTGTTTTTT. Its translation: CASSLQSNEKLFF.

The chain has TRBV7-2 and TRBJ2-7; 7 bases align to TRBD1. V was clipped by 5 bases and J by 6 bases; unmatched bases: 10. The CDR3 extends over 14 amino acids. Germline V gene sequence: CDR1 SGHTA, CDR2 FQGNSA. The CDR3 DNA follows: TGTGCCAGCAGCGTCGACAGGGTGGTTGGCGAGCAGTACTTC. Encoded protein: CASSVDRVVGEQYF.

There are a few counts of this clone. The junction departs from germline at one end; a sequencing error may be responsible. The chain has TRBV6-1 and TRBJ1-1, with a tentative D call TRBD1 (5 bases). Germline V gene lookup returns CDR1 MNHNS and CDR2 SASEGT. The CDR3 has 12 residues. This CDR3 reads CASTLNGTEALF. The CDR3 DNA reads TGTGCCAGCACCCTCAACGGGACTGAAGCTTTATTT.

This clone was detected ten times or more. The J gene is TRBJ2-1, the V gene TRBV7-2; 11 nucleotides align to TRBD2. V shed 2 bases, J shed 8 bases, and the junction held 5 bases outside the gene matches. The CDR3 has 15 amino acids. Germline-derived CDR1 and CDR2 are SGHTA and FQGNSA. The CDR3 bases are TGTGCCAGCAGCTTACAGGGACTAGCGGCAGATGAGCAGTTCTTC. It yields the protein CASSLQGLAADEQFF. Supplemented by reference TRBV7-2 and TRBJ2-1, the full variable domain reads GAGVSQSPSNKVTEKGKDVELRCDPISGHTALYWYRQSLGQGLEFLIYFQGNSAPDKSGLPSDRFSAERTGGSVSTLTIQRTQQEDSAVYLCASSLQGLAADEQFFGPGTRLTVL.